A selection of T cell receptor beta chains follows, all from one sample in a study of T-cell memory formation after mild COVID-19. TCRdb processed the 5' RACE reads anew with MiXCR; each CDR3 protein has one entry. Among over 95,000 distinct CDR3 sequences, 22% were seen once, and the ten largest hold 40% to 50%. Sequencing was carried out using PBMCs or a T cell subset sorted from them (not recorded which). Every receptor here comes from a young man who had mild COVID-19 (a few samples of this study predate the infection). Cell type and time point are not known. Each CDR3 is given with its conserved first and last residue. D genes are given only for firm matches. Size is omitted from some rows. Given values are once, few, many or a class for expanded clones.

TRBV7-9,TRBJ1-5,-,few,CASSLGTGLNQPQHF,TGTGCCAGCAGCTTGGGAACAGGGTTAAATCAGCCCCAGCATTTT
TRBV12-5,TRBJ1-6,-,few,CASGFNGGESPLHF,TGTGCTAGTGGTTTCAACGGGGGAGAATCACCCCTCCACTTT
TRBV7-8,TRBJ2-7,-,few,CASSWGTPTGEQYF,TGTGCCAGCAGCTGGGGGACCCCTACGGGCGAGCAGTACTTC
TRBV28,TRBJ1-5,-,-,CASSPNREPQHF,TGTGCCAGCAGCCCCAACAGGGAGCCCCAGCATTTT
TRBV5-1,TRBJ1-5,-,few,CASSLGVGAGQPQHF,TGCGCCAGCAGCTTGGGGGTCGGAGCGGGTCAGCCCCAGCATTTT
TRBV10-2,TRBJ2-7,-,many,CASSAESYEQYF,TGCGCCAGCAGTGCAGAAAGCTACGAGCAGTACTTC
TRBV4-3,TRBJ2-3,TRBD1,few,CASSQDAGGNADTQYF,TGCGCCAGCAGCCAAGATGCAGGGGGAAACGCAGATACGCAGTATTTT
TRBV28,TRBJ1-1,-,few,CASSLNRLNTEAFF,TGTGCCAGCAGTTTAAATCGGCTGAACACTGAAGCTTTCTTT
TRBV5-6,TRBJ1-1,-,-,CASSFGGREAFF,TGTGCCAGCAGCTTTGGGGGGCGTGAAGCTTTCTTT
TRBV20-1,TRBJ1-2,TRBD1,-,CSAPSGTGDGYGYTF,TGCAGTGCTCCGTCAGGGACAGGGGACGGCTATGGCTACACCTTC
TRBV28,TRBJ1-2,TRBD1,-,CASLPFRGQGYTF,TGTGCCAGCCTCCCTTTCAGGGGGCAGGGCTACACCTTC
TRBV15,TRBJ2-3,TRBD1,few,CATSRDQGAGTDTQYF,TGTGCCACCAGCAGAGACCAGGGGGCTGGCACAGATACGCAGTATTTT
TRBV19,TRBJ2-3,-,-,CASSIGRFTDTQYF,TGTGCCAGTAGTATCGGACGGTTCACAGATACGCAGTATTTT
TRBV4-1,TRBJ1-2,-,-,CASSQDHINGYTF,TGCGCCAGCAGCCAAGATCACATAAATGGCTACACCTTC
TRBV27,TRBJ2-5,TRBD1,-,CASSLSGTGGQETQYF,TGTGCCAGCAGTTTATCAGGGACAGGGGGCCAAGAGACCCAGTACTTC
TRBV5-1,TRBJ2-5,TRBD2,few,CASDPGGQGETQYF,TGCGCCAGCGACCCGGGGGGTCAGGGAGAGACCCAGTACTTC
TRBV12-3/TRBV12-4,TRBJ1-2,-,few,CASSRTGLEGYTF,TGTGCCAGCAGTAGGACGGGCTTAGAGGGCTACACCTTC
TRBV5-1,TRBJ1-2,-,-,CASSLQASNYGYTF,TGCGCCAGCAGCTTGCAGGCCTCTAACTATGGCTACACCTTC
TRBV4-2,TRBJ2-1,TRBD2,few,CASSQLAGGPGIYNEQFF,TGTGCCAGCAGCCAACTAGCGGGGGGGCCGGGGATCTACAATGAGCAGTTCTTC
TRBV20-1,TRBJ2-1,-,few,CSALAERNEQFF,TGCAGTGCCCTTGCGGAACGGAATGAGCAGTTCTTC
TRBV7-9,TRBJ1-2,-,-,CASSFGGAYGYTF,TGTGCCAGCAGCTTTGGAGGGGCATATGGCTACACCTTC
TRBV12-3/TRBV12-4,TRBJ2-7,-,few,CASSLNLFYEQYF,TGTGCCAGCAGTTTAAACCTATTCTACGAGCAGTACTTC
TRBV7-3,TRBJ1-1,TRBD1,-,CASSKGTGPAEAFF,TGTGCCAGCAGCAAGGGGACAGGGCCGGCTGAAGCTTTCTTT
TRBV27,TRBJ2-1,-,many,CASTSGGGPAGAQFF,TGTGCCAGCACCTCTGGGGGAGGGCCGGCGGGGGCGCAGTTCTTC
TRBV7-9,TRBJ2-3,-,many,CASSLLARLDTQYF,TGTGCCAGCAGCTTACTTGCTAGACTCGATACGCAGTATTTT
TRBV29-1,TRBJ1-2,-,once,CSVEDRSDYGYTF,TGCAGCGTTGAAGATCGTTCAGATTATGGCTACACCTTC
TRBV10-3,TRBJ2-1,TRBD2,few,CAISESLRGVNNEQFF,TGTGCCATCAGTGAGTCACTGCGGGGGGTGAACAATGAGCAGTTCTTC
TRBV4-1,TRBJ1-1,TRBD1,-,CASSQVGRTGMNTEAFF,TGCGCCAGCAGCCAAGTTGGTCGGACAGGGATGAACACTGAAGCTTTCTTT
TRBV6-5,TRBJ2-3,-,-,CASSALVTDTQYF,TGTGCCAGCAGTGCACTAGTCACAGATACGCAGTATTTT
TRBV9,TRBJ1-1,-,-,CASSAYSQGRAEAFF,TGTGCCAGCAGCGCCTACTCACAGGGTAGGGCTGAAGCTTTCTTT
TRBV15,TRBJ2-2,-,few,CATSRIYGGELFF,TGTGCCACCAGCAGAATTTACGGCGGGGAGCTGTTTTTT
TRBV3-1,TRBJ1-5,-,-,CASSQEAEPQHF,TGTGCCAGCAGCCAAGAGGCGGAGCCCCAGCATTTT
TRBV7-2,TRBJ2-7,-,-,CASSLPGSSYEQYF,TGTGCCAGCAGCTTACCGGGGAGCTCCTACGAGCAGTACTTC
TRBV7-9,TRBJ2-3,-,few,CASSWDLSTDTQYF,TGTGCCAGCAGCTGGGACCTAAGCACAGATACGCAGTATTTT
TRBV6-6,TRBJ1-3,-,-,CASSYGWIGSGNTIYF,TGTGCCAGCAGTTACGGCTGGATTGGCTCTGGAAACACCATATATTTT
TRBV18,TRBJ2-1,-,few,CASSHTSSSYNEQFF,TGTGCCAGCTCCCATACCTCGAGCTCCTACAATGAGCAGTTCTTC
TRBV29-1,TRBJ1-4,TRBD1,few,CSVEDPRDRGSEKLFF,TGCAGCGTTGAAGATCCCCGGGACAGGGGAAGTGAAAAACTGTTTTTT
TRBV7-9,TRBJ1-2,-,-,CASRGVRSYGYTF,TGTGCCAGCAGAGGCGTCAGGTCGTATGGCTACACCTTC
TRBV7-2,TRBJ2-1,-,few,CASSAQYNEQFF,TGTGCCAGCAGCGCCCAGTACAATGAGCAGTTCTTC
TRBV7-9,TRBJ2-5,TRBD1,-,CASSRQGSRETQYF,TGTGCCAGCAGCAGACAGGGGTCCAGAGAGACCCAGTACTTC
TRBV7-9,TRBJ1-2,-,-,CASSLAAGTVDGYTF,TGTGCCAGCAGCTTAGCCGCCGGGACCGTGGATGGCTACACCTTC
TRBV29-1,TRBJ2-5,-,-,CSVARPYQETQYF,TGCAGCGTTGCCAGGCCGTACCAAGAGACCCAGTACTTC
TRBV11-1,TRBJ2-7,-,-,CASSFSTGAYEQYF,TGTGCCAGCAGCTTCTCCACAGGAGCCTACGAGCAGTACTTC
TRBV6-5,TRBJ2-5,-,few,CASRGTQGTQETQYF,TGTGCCAGCAGGGGTACACAGGGTACTCAAGAGACCCAGTACTTC
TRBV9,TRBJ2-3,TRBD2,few,CASSLSGGGPTDTQYF,TGTGCCAGCAGCTTAAGCGGGGGGGGCCCCACAGATACGCAGTATTTT
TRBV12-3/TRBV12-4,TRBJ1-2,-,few,CASSSGTAPYGYTF,TGTGCCAGCAGTTCGGGGACGGCCCCCTATGGCTACACCTTC
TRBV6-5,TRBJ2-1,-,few,CASSPFLYSSYNEQFF,TGTGCCAGCAGTCCCTTCCTTTACAGCTCCTACAATGAGCAGTTCTTC
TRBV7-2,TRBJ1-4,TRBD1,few,CASSLKQGVNEKLFF,TGTGCCAGCAGCCTTAAACAGGGGGTTAATGAAAAACTGTTTTTT
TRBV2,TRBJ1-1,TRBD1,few,CAIRTGNTEAFF,TGTGCCATTCGGACAGGGAACACTGAAGCTTTCTTT
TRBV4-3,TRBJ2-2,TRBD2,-,CASSQGPGLAGRRTGELFF,TGCGCCAGCAGCCAAGGCCCCGGCCTAGCGGGGAGGCGCACCGGGGAGCTGTTTTTT